The sample holds one count of the clone carrying this T cell receptor (beta chain). Its antigen is currently unknown. These data come from a study of T cell responses to AZD1222 COVID-19 vaccine. Study results and limitations: An increase in Spike-specific TCR breadth and depth was observed after two AZD1222 doses. Mostly white British, mostly female donors; authors suggested clonal diversity may be underestimated.

This table comes from immunoSEQ multiplex PCR, and its TCRdb copy is limited to in-frame clones, with some not included. The sample lists approximately 90,000 clones, around 90% seen once, with roughly 9% in the top ten. Germline-derived CDR1 and CDR2 are LGHNA and YSLEER. The length of the CDR3 is 16 residues. V was shortened by 0 bases and J by 4 bases, with 15 bases between the two germline ends. Here the sequenced sample was peripheral blood, taken on day 0 of AZD1222 vaccination. The receptor comes from an adult in good health. The V and J genes are TRBV4-3 and TRBJ1-2; D remains unclear. The CDR3 region has the DNA TGCGCCAGCAGCCAAGATCGTCGTCAGGTCCTCTATGGCTACACCTTC. Translating it yields CASSQDRRQVLYGYTF.